The rows below give T cell receptor beta chains drawn from one sample of a study of CD8 T cells in Susac syndrome. One entry per CDR3 protein results from TCRdb running MiXCR on the immunoSEQ multiplex PCR reads. The sample includes 150,000 to 190,000 distinct CDR3 sequences, approximately 96% of them seen just once. The sequenced sample was CD8+ T cells from PBMCs. These receptors came from a human donor with multiple sclerosis. Each CDR3 is given with its conserved first and last residue. A D gene is named only where the DNA matches it firmly. Clone size appears in some rows only: once, few, many, or a class for an expanded clone.

>15|TRBV6-5|TRBJ1-2|-|-
TGTGCCAGCAGCCCCTTTCGAACAGGGCTCCGTGGCTACACCTTC
CASSPFRTGLRGYTF
>13|TRBV30|TRBJ2-7|few|-
TGTGCCTGGAGTGTGGGCAGGGCCTACGAGCAGTACTTC
CAWSVGRAYEQYF
>17|TRBV7-9|TRBJ1-2|-|-
TGTGCCAGCAGCTCCCTAGGCGGGGGGCGGCCTAACTATGGCTACACCTTC
CASSSLGGGRPNYGYTF
>15|TRBV15|TRBJ2-1|-|TRBD2
TGTGCCACCAGCTCTACTAGCGGGGGGGCCGGGGTGCAGTTCTTC
CATSSTSGGAGVQFF
>13|TRBV29-1|TRBJ2-7|-|-
TGCAGCGTACTTGGCCAACACTCCTACGAGCAGTACTTC
CSVLGQHSYEQYF
>13|TRBV29-1|TRBJ1-2|-|-
TGCAGCGTTGTTACGGCGACTAGTTATGGCTACACCTTC
CSVVTATSYGYTF
>14|TRBV5-1|TRBJ2-7|-|TRBD1
TGCGCCAGCAGCCCGGGACAGAGAACCTACGAGCAGTACTTC
CASSPGQRTYEQYF
>15|TRBV4-1|TRBJ1-5|-|TRBD1
TGCGCCAGCAGCCTCGGACAGGGGCTCGGGCAGCCCCAGCATTTT
CASSLGQGLGQPQHF
>21|TRBV7-7|TRBJ2-5|-|-
TGTGCTAGCAGCCGTCGCTTGCTGACCAGCACCAGTTGGGATTTCCAAGAGACCCAGTACTTC
CASSRRLLTSTSWDFQETQYF
>13|TRBV29-1|TRBJ2-4|-|-
TGCAGCGTCTGGACCGGATCCAAAAACATTCAGTACTTC
CSVWTGSKNIQYF
>12|TRBV29-1|TRBJ1-1|-|-
TGCAGCGTTGCTAGGGGTAACACTGAAGCTTTCTTT
CSVARGNTEAFF
>17|TRBV6-1|TRBJ2-1|-|TRBD2
TGTGCCAGCAGTACGGGGTGGAGTAGCGGGTCCTACAATGAGCAGTTCTTC
CASSTGWSSGSYNEQFF
>14|TRBV20-1|TRBJ2-1|once|-
TGCAGTGCTAGAGATCCCGTGACGAGGAATGAGCAGTTCTTC
CSARDPVTRNEQFF
>11|TRBV4-2|TRBJ1-1|-|-
TGTGCCAGCAGCCAAGGGTCGGAAGCTTTCTTT
CASSQGSEAFF
>12|TRBV27|TRBJ2-1|-|-
TGTGCCAGCACCACATCTTACAATGAGCAGTTCTTC
CASTTSYNEQFF
>17|TRBV11-2|TRBJ2-4|-|TRBD2
TGTGCCAGCAGCCTTCTGGGACTAGCGGGGGGCAAAAACATTCAGTACTTC
CASSLLGLAGGKNIQYF
>15|TRBV11-2|TRBJ2-7|-|TRBD1
TGTGCCAGCAGCCCACCCCGGGACAGGGGTTACGAGCAGTACTTC
CASSPPRDRGYEQYF